The next 24 T cell receptor beta chains were all read from a single sample in a study of control samples from healthy donors and cancer patients. Method: immunoSEQ multiplex PCR; TCRdb's copy keeps in-frame clones and lacks some. The table shows some 130,000 clones, with roughly 89% occurring only once. Sample: blood. These receptors were collected from a man aged 18 to 30 in good health.

The chain carries TRBV13 and TRBJ2-1; possibly TRBD1 for D (6 bases). CDR1 is PRHDT, CDR2 FYEKMQ, per germline (reference sequence). CDR3 length: 11 amino acids. Trimming pared 5 bases from V and 10 bases from J, leaving 9 bases between. CDR3 amino acids: CASSQQGEQFF. CDR3 in DNA: TGTGCCAGCAGCCAACAGGGCGAGCAGTTCTTC. The full variable domain, with the rest looked up from reference TRBV13 and TRBJ2-1, is AAGVIQSPRHLIKEKRETATLKCYPIPRHDTVYWYQQGPGQDPQFLISFYEKMQSDKGSIPDRFSAQQFSDYHSELNMSSLELGDSALYFCASSQQGEQFFGPGTRLTVL.

The chain links TRBV10-2 to TRBJ1-2, with unresolved D. This CDR3 is 13 amino acids long. Germline loops: CDR1 WSHSY, CDR2 SAAADI. V was cut by 0 bases and J by 7 bases, with 9 bases left in between. CDR3 sequence: CASSESRVGGYTF. The CDR3 nucleotides read TGCGCCAGCAGTGAGTCAAGGGTTGGTGGCTACACCTTC.

This clone turned up a few times. The chain uses TRBV2 and TRBJ1-6; 10 bases match TRBD1. Germline-derived CDR1 and CDR2 are SNHLY and FYNNEI. After removal of 5 bases from V and 8 bases from J, the junction contained 3 bases not matched to a gene. The CDR3 runs to 14 residues. The CDR3 spells CASSQGTGDSPLHF. CDR3 DNA sequence: TGTGCCAGCAGTCAAGGGACAGGGGATTCACCCCTCCACTTT.

The rearrangement uses TRBV5-1 and TRBJ2-7; TRBD1 matches at 9 bases. Germline lookup yields CDR1 SGHRS and CDR2 YFSETQ. The junction had 11 bases not matched to a gene; V was cut back by 4 bases and J by 3 bases. The CDR3 has 16 amino acids. CDR3 residues: CASSTLTGGEIYEQYF. DNA of the CDR3: TGCGCCAGCAGCACGTTGACAGGGGGTGAGATCTACGAGCAGTACTTC.

The chain has TRBV6-6 and TRBJ1-5; D not resolved. This CDR3 is built from 13 residues. V lost 1 base and J lost 0, with 1 base in between. Per germline, CDR1 MNHNY and CDR2 SVGAGI (reference sequence). CDR3 loop: CASSYFSNQPQHF. CDR3 nucleotide sequence: TGTGCCAGCAGTTACTTTAGCAATCAGCCCCAGCATTTT.

The chain uses TRBV5-1 and TRBJ1-1; possibly TRBD1 for D (5 bases). The germline V and J ends were trimmed by 0 bases and 1 base, with 7 bases remaining between them. Germline assignment: CDR1 SGHRS and CDR2 YFSETQ. The CDR3 consists of 14 residues. CDR3 coding DNA: TGCGCCAGCAGCTTGGGACAGCCGAACACTGAAGCTTTCTTT. Translating it yields CASSLGQPNTEAFF.

The sample holds one count of this clone. The chain uses TRBV12-3 or TRBV12-4 and TRBJ2-2; D gene uncertain. This CDR3 comprises 11 residues. Trimming took off 10 bases at V and 6 bases at J, with 9 bases between the two ends. The CDR3 DNA is TGTGCCACCCGGTGGTCCGGGGAGCTGTTTTTT. Its protein is CATRWSGELFF.

This rearrangement joins TRBV9 to TRBJ1-3, with no clear D. The CDR3 spans 14 residues. Trimming pared 1 base from V and 2 bases from J, leaving 7 bases between. Germline V gene lookup returns CDR1 SGDLS and CDR2 YYNGEE. The CDR3: CASSVPAAGNTIYF. CDR3 nucleotide sequence: TGTGCCAGCAGCGTACCAGCTGCTGGAAACACCATATATTTT.

The CDR3 nucleotides read TGTGCCAGTAGTCTGAGGGCAGGCTACACAGATACGCAGTATTTT. Its protein is CASSLRAGYTDTQYF. The V and J genes are TRBV19 and TRBJ2-3; TRBD2 might be the D (5 bases). Trimming took off 5 bases at V and 2 bases at J, with 14 bases between the two ends. Germline-derived CDR1 and CDR2 are LNHDA and SQIVND (reference sequence). The CDR3 runs to 15 residues.

The chain recombines TRBV10-3 with TRBJ2-1, with 11 nucleotides matching TRBD2. This CDR3 is built from 16 residues. With 3 bases clipped from V and 3 bases from J, the junction kept 4 bases outside the gene matches. Germline CDR1 ENHRY, CDR2 SYGVKD. The DNA of the CDR3 is TGTGCCATCAGTGAACGTGGGACTAGCGGCTACAATGAGCAGTTCTTC. It is translated as CAISERGTSGYNEQFF.

The CDR3 nucleotides are TGCAGCGTGCGGACGGACGCTAATGAAAAACTGTTTTTT. The encoded protein is CSVRTDANEKLFF. The chain recombines TRBV29-1 with TRBJ1-4; D is undetermined. V lost 6 bases, J lost 3 bases, and 11 bases lay in between. Per germline, CDR1 SQVTM and CDR2 ANQGSEA. This CDR3 is 13 amino acids long.

The chain is built from TRBV7-9 and TRBJ1-2, with unresolved D. Deletions cut 3 bases from V and 4 bases from J, with 15 bases between. This CDR3 region has 15 residues. Germline-derived CDR1 and CDR2 are SEHNR and FQNEAQ (reference sequence). The CDR3 loop is CASSFSPPVAYGYTF. For the CDR3, the DNA is TGTGCCAGCAGCTTTTCTCCTCCAGTGGCCTATGGCTACACCTTC.

This clone was seen just once. The chain uses TRBV4-1 and TRBJ2-2; D perhaps matches TRBD1 (5 bases). The CDR3 has 17 amino acids. V was shortened by 3 bases and J by 3 bases, with 17 bases between the two germline ends. The germline CDR1 and CDR2 sequences are MGHRA and YSYEKL. The DNA of the CDR3 is TGCGCCAGCAGCCATCACAGGCCCTCGAAGGACACCGGGGAGCTGTTTTTT. Translation: CASSHHRPSKDTGELFF.

The V gene is TRBV7-2, the J gene TRBJ1-6; 7 positions agree with TRBD1. The germline V gene encodes CDR1 SGHTA and CDR2 FQGNSA. V shed 5 bases and J 1 base; nucleotides not matched to a gene: 8. This CDR3 has 17 amino acids. The DNA for the CDR3 is TGTGCCAGCAGCCTGACAGGGTTGACATCCTATAATTCACCCCTCCACTTT. It translates to CASSLTGLTSYNSPLHF.

The gene calls are TRBV24-1 and TRBJ2-5, with 8 bases matching TRBD2. Unmatched junction bases numbered 2, after V lost 2 bases and J lost 1 base. There are 15 residues in the CDR3. CDR1 is KGHDR, CDR2 SFDVKD, per germline. CDR3 sequence reads: CATSDSSGGQETQYF. Written as DNA, the CDR3 is TGTGCCACCAGTGATTCCAGCGGGGGCCAAGAGACCCAGTACTTC.

The V gene is TRBV7-9, the J gene TRBJ2-1, with D possibly called TRBD1 or TRBD2 (6 bases each). With 11 bases removed from V and 0 bases from J, the gap between germline ends came to 8 bases. Germline CDR1 and CDR2: SEHNR and FQNEAQ (reference sequence). This CDR3 is built from 12 residues. In DNA form, the CDR3 reads TGTGCCGGAGGGGGCTCCTACAATGAGCAGTTCTTC. It translates to CAGGGSYNEQFF. Filled out from reference TRBV7-9 and TRBJ2-1, the complete variable domain reads DTGVSQNPRHKITKRGQNVTFRCDPISEHNRLYWYRQTLGQGPEFLTYFQNEAQLEKSRLLSDRFSAERPKGSFSTLEIQRTEQGDSAMYLCAGGGSYNEQFFGPGTRLTVL.

Only one count was recorded for this clone. The V call is TRBV29-1, the J call TRBJ2-7; D not certain. Germline V gene sequence: CDR1 SQVTM, CDR2 ANQGSEA. The CDR3 totals 11 residues. V lost 4 bases and J 7 bases, leaving 11 bases between the germline ends. The CDR3 is CSVGGAREQYF. The CDR3 DNA reads TGCAGCGTTGGTGGAGCGCGGGAGCAGTACTTC.

Notes on this clone: In the same sample, other DNA sequences code for this CDR3. This rearrangement joins TRBV4-1 to TRBJ2-1; 10 nucleotides line up with TRBD2. V lost 6 bases, J lost 9 bases, and 14 bases stayed unmatched. CDR1 and CDR2 from the germline V gene are MGHRA and YSYEKL. The CDR3 is 16 residues long. The DNA for the CDR3 is TGCGCCAGCAGTCATGTTCTAGCGGGGGTTAGGGGTGAGCAGTTCTTC. Translating it yields CASSHVLAGVRGEQFF.

The chain carries TRBV5-6 and TRBJ2-7, with 7 positions matching TRBD1. The CDR3 has 18 amino acids. CDR1 and CDR2 (germline): SGHDT, YYEEEE. J was trimmed by 2 bases and V by 4 bases; bases with no gene match: 18. In DNA form, the CDR3 reads TGTGCCAGCAGCAGGGACAGTCAAGGACTCAATTACGCCTACGAGCAGTACTTC. Its translation is CASSRDSQGLNYAYEQYF.

The chain combines TRBV3-1 (or the pseudogene TRBV3-2) with TRBJ1-4, with D unclear. This CDR3 contains 13 residues. Germline V CDR1 and CDR2: LGHDT, YNNKEL (reference sequence). V was trimmed by 2 bases and J by 8 bases, leaving 9 bases between them. The CDR3 DNA reads as TGTGCCAGCAGCCAATTGGGAGAGGAAAAACTGTTTTTT. Amino acid sequence: CASSQLGEEKLFF.

The gene calls are TRBV2 and TRBJ1-1; D unclear. Germline CDR1 and CDR2: SNHLY and FYNNEI. V was clipped by 5 bases and J by 0 bases, with 10 bases between them. The CDR3 is made up of 14 amino acids. CDR3 protein: CASSFDGMNTEAFF. CDR3 coding DNA: TGTGCCAGCAGTTTCGACGGCATGAACACTGAAGCTTTCTTT.

The V call is TRBV25-1, the J call TRBJ2-1; D is possibly TRBD2 (6 bases). With 6 bases removed from V and 0 bases from J, the gap between germline ends came to 6 bases. Germline V gene sequence: CDR1 MGHDK, CDR2 SYGVNS. This CDR3 contains 13 residues. This CDR3 is CASRGGSYNEQFF. The CDR3 nucleotides are TGTGCCAGCAGGGGGGGCTCCTACAATGAGCAGTTCTTC.

This clone turned up a few times. J is TRBJ2-1 and V is TRBV9; tentative D call: TRBD2 (5 bases). V was pared by 0 bases and J by 1 base, with 5 bases between. Looked up from germline, CDR1 is SGDLS and CDR2 is YYNGEE. The CDR3 is made up of 14 amino acids. The CDR3 bases are TGTGCCAGCAGCGTAGGGGAGTCCTACAATGAGCAGTTCTTC. This translates into CASSVGESYNEQFF.

This rearrangement joins TRBV6-6 to TRBJ2-3; no reliable D call. Trimming took off 2 bases at V and 5 bases at J, with 8 bases between the two ends. Looked up from germline, CDR1 is MNHNY and CDR2 is SVGAGI (reference sequence). The CDR3 loop spans 13 amino acids. CDR3 loop: CASSYQIGDTQYF. DNA for the CDR3: TGTGCCAGCAGTTACCAAATAGGAGATACGCAGTATTTT.